Given below is one T cell receptor (beta chain) in context. Its specificity is unknown. Fresh peripheral blood, approximately 9.1 ml, was the source of the PBMCs. RNA transcripts gave rise to amplified TCR beta CDR3 regions. An initial round of RT-PCR targeting the TCR CDR3 relied on the HTBI primer set. In TCRdb, the multiplex PCR reads were re-called with MiXCR into one record per CDR3 protein. The profile shows around 340,000 distinct CDR3 sequences, under 25% of them singletons. This sample stems from a study of T cells in Graves' hyperthyroidism and ophthalmopathy. Background on the study: Peripheral blood was secured at the point of initial diagnosis, before any treatment. Study-level findings and limits: Ophthalmopathy could be told apart from stable hyperthyroidism with a 13 V-J model.

Germline trimming cut 1 base from V and 5 bases from J; bases unmatched to any gene: 1. The CDR3 loop spans 15 amino acids. Germline V CDR1 and CDR2: LNHNV, YYDKDF (reference sequence). This clonotype originated in a woman aged 45-59 years with Graves' hyperthyroidism. This chain connects TRBV15 to TRBJ2-2; 10 bases agree with TRBD1. Specimen: blood. Written as DNA, the CDR3 is TGTGCCACCAGCAGAGGACAGGGGGCAACCGGGGAGCTGTTTTTT. Protein: CATSRGQGATGELFF.